This T cell receptor (beta chain) was observed in a study of T cells and Merkel cell carcinoma outcomes. Notes on the study in general: Repertoire plus T-cell density reportedly predicted Merkel cell carcinoma outcomes.

Here immunoSEQ multiplex PCR was the method, and the copy in TCRdb shows in-frame clones only, minus some. The data contain several thousand clones, roughly 79% of them seen just once; the ten biggest clones take up 16%. On this clone: Its antigen is unknown.

From germline, CDR1 is SGHRS and CDR2 YFSETQ. The CDR3 spans 14 residues. With V trimmed by 2 bases and J by 3 bases, 2 bases remained unmatched. Sequenced: tumor tissue from Merkel cell carcinoma. This TCR derives from a human donor with Merkel cell carcinoma. J is TRBJ2-5 and V is TRBV5-1; TRBD1 matches at 9 bases. CDR3 residues: CASSFGDREETQYF. The CDR3, as DNA: TGCGCCAGCAGCTTCGGGGACAGGGAAGAGACCCAGTACTTC.